The rows below give T cell receptor beta chains drawn from one sample of a study of blood T cell repertoires in COVID-19. TCRdb keeps only in-frame clones here, not all; method: immunoSEQ multiplex PCR. The table lists 45,000 to 55,000 clones, approximately 80% of them singletons, with more than 2.5% in the top ten. Sequenced sample: peripheral blood. These receptors all come from a man aged 45 to 65 with acute or convalescent COVID-19. CDR3s include the opening cysteine and the closing phenylalanine or tryptophan. Clone size, where shown, is once, few, many, or a class for clones that have expanded.

J	V	size	CDR3
TRBJ1-3	TRBV7-2	-	CASSPGQGLNTIYF
TRBJ2-7	TRBV5-8	-	CASSQASNYEQYF
TRBJ1-4	TRBV6-5	few	CASSARRGIEKLFF
TRBJ2-1	TRBV18	few	CASSPGLALEQFF
TRBJ1-2	TRBV28	-	CASTLRGAHSGYTF
TRBJ1-1	TRBV6-6	-	CASSYLEALYTEAFF
TRBJ2-7	TRBV6-5	-	CASSKRQGVQYEQYF
TRBJ2-6	TRBV5-1	once	CASSRDTNSGANVLTF
TRBJ2-5	TRBV5-1	-	CASTRDSQETQYF
TRBJ2-1	TRBV6-6	-	CASGDGRGYEQFF
TRBJ1-5	TRBV19	-	CASSIEGTGYNQPQHF
TRBJ2-7	TRBV10-3	-	CAISESNSGGQNSYEQYF
TRBJ1-4	TRBV6-5	-	CASSYGTGRNEKLFF
TRBJ1-1	TRBV10-2	few	CASVNRRNTEAFF
TRBJ2-7	TRBV19	once	CASSGTGNHEQYF
TRBJ2-3	TRBV10-3	-	CAISEGLPPSTDTQYF
TRBJ2-1	TRBV18	-	CASSPPSPSGRGYNEQFF
TRBJ2-5	TRBV5-1	-	CASSPLEAAGGPETQYF
TRBJ2-3	TRBV19	-	CASRRQGGGTDTQYF
TRBJ2-5	TRBV6-2/TRBV6-3	once	CASSPLAGGVKETQYF
TRBJ2-1	TRBV5-4	-	CASSSNRDGEQFF
TRBJ1-5	TRBV18	-	CASFTGGDQPQHF
TRBJ1-2	TRBV19	-	CASEGAGDYGYTF
TRBJ2-1	TRBV7-3	-	CASSLMPSGNEQFF
TRBJ2-1	TRBV19	-	CASIEAGDDEQFF
TRBJ2-1	TRBV18	-	CASSPLAETNEQFF
TRBJ2-7	TRBV14	-	CASSGWAGYEQYF
TRBJ1-3	TRBV3-1/TRBV3-2	-	CASSQVGVSLDTIYF
TRBJ1-3	TRBV19	few	CASNPRTGNTIYF
TRBJ2-7	TRBV9	once	CASSVEAGAYEQYF
TRBJ1-5	TRBV2	-	CASSGGVPGQPQHF
TRBJ2-7	TRBV6-5	-	CASSKQGLSYEQYF
TRBJ1-6	TRBV10-3	-	CAITQDRDRSPLHF
TRBJ2-7	TRBV15	-	CATSRDRDSVHEQYF
TRBJ1-6	TRBV2	once	CASSEQSYNSPLHF
TRBJ2-5	TRBV18	-	CASSLDRKETQYF
TRBJ2-1	TRBV9	-	CASSVGTSYNEQFF
TRBJ1-2	TRBV11-2	-	CASSPNGDRSVYGYTF
TRBJ1-2	TRBV10-2	-	CASNPGQGANYGYTF
TRBJ2-5	TRBV28	-	CASSLVGSGSMETQYF
TRBJ1-5	TRBV19	-	CASSLTGGVEPQHF
TRBJ2-5	TRBV9	-	CASSGTGPMTQYF
TRBJ2-1	TRBV4-1	-	CASSREDRGLLNEQFF
TRBJ1-4	TRBV27	once	CASSRGSRGSSEKLFF
TRBJ1-5	TRBV21-1	once	CASSPNRVENQPQHF
TRBJ2-1	TRBV5-1	once	CASSLVQGALWLEQFF
TRBJ1-1	TRBV2	-	CASSYFRTGTTEAFF
TRBJ1-5	TRBV2	few	CASSSQGNQPQHF
TRBJ1-2	TRBV28	-	CASSQGQGKDYGYTF
TRBJ2-3	TRBV19	-	CASNERGMADTQYF
TRBJ1-5	TRBV19	-	CASSAFGVSNQPQHF